The T cell receptor beta chain described here comes from a study of fetal regulatory T cell absence and autoimmunity. Across the whole study: Without clinical diabetes, IPEX patients showed exocrine pancreas autoimmunity.

This CDR3 has 17 amino acids. Trimming cost V 2 bases and J 5 bases; bases outside gene matches: 8. CDR1 and CDR2 (germline): KGHSH, LQKENI. Study-wide results and caveats: Cord blood and pancreas showed broadly similar TRB gene family usage. In IPEX, the enrichment was taken to support antigen-driven autoimmunity before birth. Compared with cord blood, pancreas showed oligoclonal TCR enrichment, some clones over 90-fold.

As concerns this clone: As yet, its antigen is unknown.

The repertoire was sequenced with immunoSEQ multiplex PCR; TCRdb's copy has only in-frame clones and lacks some. Of just over 45,000 clones listed, around 83% were seen once; the top ten hold 0.41%. The sample taken for sequencing was cord blood. The clonotype was recovered from a newborn boy with IPEX syndrome. This sequence joins TRBV18 and TRBJ2-3; TRBD2 agrees at 12 bases. CDR3 loop: CASSPFASGGAGDTQYF. The CDR3 nucleotides read TGTGCCAGCTCACCATTCGCTAGCGGGGGGGCAGGAGATACGCAGTATTTT.